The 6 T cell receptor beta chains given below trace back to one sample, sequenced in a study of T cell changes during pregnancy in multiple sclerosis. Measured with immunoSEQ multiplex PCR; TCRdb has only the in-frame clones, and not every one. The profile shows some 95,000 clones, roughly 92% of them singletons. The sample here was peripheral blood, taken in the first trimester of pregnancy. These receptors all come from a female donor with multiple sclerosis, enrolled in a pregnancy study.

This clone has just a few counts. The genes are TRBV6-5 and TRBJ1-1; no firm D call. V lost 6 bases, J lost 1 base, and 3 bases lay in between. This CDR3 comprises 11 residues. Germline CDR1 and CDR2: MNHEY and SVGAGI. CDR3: CASRRNTEAFF. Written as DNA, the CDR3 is TGTGCCAGCAGGAGGAACACTGAAGCTTTCTTT.

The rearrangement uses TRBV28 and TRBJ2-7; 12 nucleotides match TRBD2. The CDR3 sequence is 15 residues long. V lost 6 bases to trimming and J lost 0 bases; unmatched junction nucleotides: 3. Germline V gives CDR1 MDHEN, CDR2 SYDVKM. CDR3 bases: TGTGCCAGCAGCACGGGACTAGCGGGCTCCTACGAGCAGTACTTC. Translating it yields CASSTGLAGSYEQYF.

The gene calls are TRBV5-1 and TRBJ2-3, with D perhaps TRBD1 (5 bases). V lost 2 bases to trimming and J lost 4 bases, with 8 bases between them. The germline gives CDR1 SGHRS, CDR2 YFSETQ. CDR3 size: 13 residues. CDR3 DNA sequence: TGCGCCAGCAGCTTAAGGGGCGCAGATACGCAGTATTTT. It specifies CASSLRGADTQYF.

In DNA form, the CDR3 reads TGTGCCTGGAGACGAGGTGGGGGCGAGGGCACTGAAGCTTTCTTT. This translates into CAWRRGGGEGTEAFF. The chain couples TRBV30 to TRBJ1-1; D might be TRBD1 (6 bases). The V end was cut by 3 bases, the J end by 4 bases, with 18 bases between. The CDR3 covers 15 residues. The germline gives CDR1 GTSNPN, CDR2 SVGIG (reference sequence).

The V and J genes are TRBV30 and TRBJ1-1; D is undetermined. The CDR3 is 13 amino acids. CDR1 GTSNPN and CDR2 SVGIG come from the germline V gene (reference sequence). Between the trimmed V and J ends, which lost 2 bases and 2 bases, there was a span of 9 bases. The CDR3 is CAWSTAGNTEAFF. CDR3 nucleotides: TGTGCCTGGAGTACGGCAGGTAACACTGAAGCTTTCTTT.

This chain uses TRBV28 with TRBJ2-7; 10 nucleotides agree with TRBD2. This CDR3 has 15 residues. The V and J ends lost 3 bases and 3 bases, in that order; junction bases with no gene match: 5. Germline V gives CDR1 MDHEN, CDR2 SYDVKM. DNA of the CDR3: TGTGCCAGCAGTTTGGGGACTAGCGCGCTCTACGAGCAGTACTTC. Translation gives CASSLGTSALYEQYF.